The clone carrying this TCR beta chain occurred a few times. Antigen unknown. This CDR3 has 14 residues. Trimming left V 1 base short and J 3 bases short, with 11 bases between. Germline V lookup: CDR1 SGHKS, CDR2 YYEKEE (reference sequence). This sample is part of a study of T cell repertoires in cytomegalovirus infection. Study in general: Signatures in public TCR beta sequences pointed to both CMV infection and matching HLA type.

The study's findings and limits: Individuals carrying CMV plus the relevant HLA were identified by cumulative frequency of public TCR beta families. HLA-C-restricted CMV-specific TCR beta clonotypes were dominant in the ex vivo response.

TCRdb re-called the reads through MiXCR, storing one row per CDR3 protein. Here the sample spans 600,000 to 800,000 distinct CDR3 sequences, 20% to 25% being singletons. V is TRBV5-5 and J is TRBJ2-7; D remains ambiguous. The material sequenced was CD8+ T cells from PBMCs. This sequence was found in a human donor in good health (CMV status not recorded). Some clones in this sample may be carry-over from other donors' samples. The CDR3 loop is CASSLTDTNYEQYV. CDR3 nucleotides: TGTGCCAGCAGCTTGACCGATACCAACTACGAGCAGTACGTC.